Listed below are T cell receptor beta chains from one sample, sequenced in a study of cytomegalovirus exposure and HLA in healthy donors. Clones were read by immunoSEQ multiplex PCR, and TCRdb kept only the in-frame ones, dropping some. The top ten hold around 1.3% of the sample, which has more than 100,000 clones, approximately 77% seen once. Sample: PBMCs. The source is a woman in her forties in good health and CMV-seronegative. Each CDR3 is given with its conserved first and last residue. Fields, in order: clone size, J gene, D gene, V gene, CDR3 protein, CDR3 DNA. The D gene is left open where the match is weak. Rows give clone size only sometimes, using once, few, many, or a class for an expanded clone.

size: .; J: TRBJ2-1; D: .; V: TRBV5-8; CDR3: CASSFRGRSYNEQFF; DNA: TGTGCCAGCAGCTTCAGAGGGCGATCCTACAATGAGCAGTTCTTC
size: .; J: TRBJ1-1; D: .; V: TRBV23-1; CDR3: CATPTPNTEAFF; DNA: TGCGCCACTCCGACACCGAACACTGAAGCTTTCTTT
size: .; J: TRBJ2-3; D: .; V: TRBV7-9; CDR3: CASSFSGPYTDTQYF; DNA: TGTGCCAGCAGCTTCAGCGGACCTTACACAGATACGCAGTATTTT
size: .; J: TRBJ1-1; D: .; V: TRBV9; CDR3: CASRGPGNTEAFF; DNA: TGTGCCAGCAGAGGTCCGGGGAACACTGAAGCTTTCTTT
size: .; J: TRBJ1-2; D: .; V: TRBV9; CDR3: CASSVYSGNYGYTF; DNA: TGTGCCAGCAGCGTATATTCAGGGAACTATGGCTACACCTTC
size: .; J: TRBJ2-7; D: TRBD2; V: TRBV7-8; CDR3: CASTTQTVLAGGREQYF; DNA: TGTGCCAGCACCACCCAAACCGTCTTAGCGGGGGGGCGTGAGCAGTACTTC
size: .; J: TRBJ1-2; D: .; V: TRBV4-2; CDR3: CASSQGTEANYGYTF; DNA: TGTGCCAGCAGCCAAGGGACAGAAGCTAACTATGGCTACACCTTC
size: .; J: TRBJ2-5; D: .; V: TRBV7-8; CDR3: CASSQSETQYF; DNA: TGTGCCAGCAGCCAATCAGAGACCCAGTACTTC
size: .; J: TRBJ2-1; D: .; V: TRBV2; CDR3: CASIRDSYNEQFF; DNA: TGTGCCAGCATCCGGGACTCCTACAATGAGCAGTTCTTC
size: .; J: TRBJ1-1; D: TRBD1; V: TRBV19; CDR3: CASSLGTGLEAFF; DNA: TGTGCCAGTAGTCTAGGGACAGGGCTTGAAGCTTTCTTT
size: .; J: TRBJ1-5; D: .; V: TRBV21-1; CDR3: CASSIGGGLNQPQHF; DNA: TGTGCCAGCAGCATCGGTGGAGGGCTCAATCAGCCCCAGCATTTT
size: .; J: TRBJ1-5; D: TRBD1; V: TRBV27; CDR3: CASSSGQGRGNQPQHF; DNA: TGTGCCAGCAGTTCGGGACAGGGTAGGGGAAATCAGCCCCAGCATTTT
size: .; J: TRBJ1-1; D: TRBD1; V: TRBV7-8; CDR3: CASSIKPGQGRTEAFF; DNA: TGTGCCAGCAGCATAAAACCGGGACAGGGACGCACTGAAGCTTTCTTT
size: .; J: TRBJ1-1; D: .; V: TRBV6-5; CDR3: CASSERGLGTEAFF; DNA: TGTGCCAGCAGTGAACGAGGCTTAGGCACTGAAGCTTTCTTT
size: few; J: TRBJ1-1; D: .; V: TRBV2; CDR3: CASREKENTEAFF; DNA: TGTGCCAGCAGAGAGAAAGAGAACACTGAAGCTTTCTTT
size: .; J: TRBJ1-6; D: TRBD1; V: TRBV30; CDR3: CAWSLWTGSSYNSPLHF; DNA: TGTGCCTGGAGTCTTTGGACAGGGAGCTCCTATAATTCACCCCTCCACTTT
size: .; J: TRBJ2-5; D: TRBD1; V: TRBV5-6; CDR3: CASRLGTALEETQYF; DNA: TGTGCCAGCAGGCTGGGGACAGCCCTGGAGGAGACCCAGTACTTC
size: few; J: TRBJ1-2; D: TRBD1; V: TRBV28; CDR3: CASSATGGGYGYTF; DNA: TGTGCCAGCAGTGCGACAGGGGGCGGCTATGGCTACACCTTC
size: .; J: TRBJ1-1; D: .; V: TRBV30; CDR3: CAWSGQQNTEAFF; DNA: TGTGCCTGGAGCGGACAGCAGAACACTGAAGCTTTCTTT
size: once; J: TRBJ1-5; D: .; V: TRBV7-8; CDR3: CASSLARGRSNQPQHF; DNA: TGTGCCAGCAGCTTAGCGCGGGGCAGAAGCAATCAGCCCCAGCATTTT
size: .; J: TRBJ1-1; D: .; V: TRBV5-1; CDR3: CASSLVSYTEAFF; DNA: TGCGCCAGCAGCTTGGTCAGTTACACTGAAGCTTTCTTT
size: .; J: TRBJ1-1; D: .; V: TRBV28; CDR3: CASSLTRDTEAFF; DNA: TGTGCCAGCAGTTTAACCAGGGACACTGAAGCTTTCTTT
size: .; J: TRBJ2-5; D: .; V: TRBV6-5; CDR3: CASSRLVSYKETQYF; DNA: TGTGCCAGCAGTCGACTAGTATCCTACAAAGAGACCCAGTACTTC
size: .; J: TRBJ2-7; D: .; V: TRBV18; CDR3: CASSPGIMYEQYF; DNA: TGTGCCAGCTCACCAGGCATAATGTACGAGCAGTACTTC
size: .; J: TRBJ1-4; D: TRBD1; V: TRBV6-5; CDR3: CASSPWTGFEKLFF; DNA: TGTGCCAGCAGTCCCTGGACAGGGTTTGAAAAACTGTTTTTT
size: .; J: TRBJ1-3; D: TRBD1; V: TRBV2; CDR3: CASRQTGTGISGNTIYF; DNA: TGTGCCAGCAGGCAAACCGGGACAGGGATTTCTGGAAACACCATATATTTT
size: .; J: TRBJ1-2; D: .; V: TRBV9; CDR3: CASSVDTGSRGYTF; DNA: TGTGCCAGCAGCGTAGATACGGGATCCCGTGGCTACACCTTC
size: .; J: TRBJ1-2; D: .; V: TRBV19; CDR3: CASSQVGREANYGYTF; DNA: TGTGCCAGTAGCCAGGTTGGCAGGGAAGCTAACTATGGCTACACCTTC
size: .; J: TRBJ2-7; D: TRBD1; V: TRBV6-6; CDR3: CASSYPGQGSYEQYF; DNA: TGTGCCAGCAGTTACCCGGGACAGGGCTCCTACGAGCAGTACTTC
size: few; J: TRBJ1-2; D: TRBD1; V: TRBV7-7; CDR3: CASSLGAGGHYGYTF; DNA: TGTGCCAGCAGCTTAGGGGCAGGGGGGCACTATGGCTACACCTTC
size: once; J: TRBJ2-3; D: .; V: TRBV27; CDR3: CASSFPADTQYF; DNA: TGTGCCAGCAGTTTCCCGGCAGATACGCAGTATTTT
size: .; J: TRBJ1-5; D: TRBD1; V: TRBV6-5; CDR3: CASSWDRADQPQHF; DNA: TGTGCCAGCAGTTGGGACAGGGCTGATCAGCCCCAGCATTTT
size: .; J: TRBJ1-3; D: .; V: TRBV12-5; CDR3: CASGGGPSGNTIYF; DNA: TGTGCTAGTGGAGGAGGGCCCTCTGGAAACACCATATATTTT
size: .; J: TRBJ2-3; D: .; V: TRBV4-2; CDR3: CASSQDPGLRTDTQYF; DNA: TGTGCCAGCAGCCAAGACCCGGGACTTCGCACAGATACGCAGTATTTT
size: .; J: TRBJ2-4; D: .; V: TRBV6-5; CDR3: CASSYSAKAKNIQYF; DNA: TGTGCCAGCAGTTACTCAGCCAAAGCCAAAAACATTCAGTACTTC
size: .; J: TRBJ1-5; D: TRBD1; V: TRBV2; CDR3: CASRGQTGGPQHF; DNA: TGTGCCAGCAGGGGACAGACCGGGGGGCCCCAGCATTTT
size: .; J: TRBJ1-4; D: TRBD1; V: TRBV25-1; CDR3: CASIGGDEKLFF; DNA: TGTGCCAGCATAGGGGGCGACGAAAAACTGTTTTTT
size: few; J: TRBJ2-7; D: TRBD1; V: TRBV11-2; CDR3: CASSPILRQGTYEQYF; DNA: TGTGCCAGCAGCCCAATTTTGAGACAGGGCACCTACGAGCAGTACTTC
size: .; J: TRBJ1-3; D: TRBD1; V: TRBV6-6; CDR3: CASRKPDRENTIYF; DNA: TGTGCCAGCAGAAAGCCGGACAGGGAGAACACCATATATTTT
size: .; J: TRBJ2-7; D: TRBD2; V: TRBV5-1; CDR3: CASSWGGGAYEQYF; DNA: TGCGCCAGCAGCTGGGGCGGGGGGGCCTACGAGCAGTACTTC
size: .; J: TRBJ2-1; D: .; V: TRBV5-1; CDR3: CASSLVAGVNEQFF; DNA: TGCGCCAGCAGCTTGGTTGCAGGGGTCAATGAGCAGTTCTTC
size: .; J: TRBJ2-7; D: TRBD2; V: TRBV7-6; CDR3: CASSPAVWTSGGIGEQYF; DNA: TGTGCCAGCAGTCCCGCCGTATGGACTAGCGGGGGGATCGGCGAGCAGTACTTC
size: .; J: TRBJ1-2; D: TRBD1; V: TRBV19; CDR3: CASSPRQGGGYGYTF; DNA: TGTGCCAGTAGTCCTCGACAGGGAGGTGGCTATGGCTACACCTTC
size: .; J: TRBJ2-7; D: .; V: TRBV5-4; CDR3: CASSFVANLAEQYF; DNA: TGTGCCAGCAGCTTCGTTGCTAATCTCGCCGAGCAGTACTTC
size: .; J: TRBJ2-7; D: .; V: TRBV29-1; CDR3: CSAIWGQSEQYF; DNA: TGCAGCGCTATTTGGGGACAATCCGAGCAGTACTTC